This T cell receptor (beta chain) is drawn from a study of blood T cell repertoires in COVID-19. Assay: immunoSEQ multiplex PCR; the TCRdb copy retains only in-frame clones and omits some. This sample has under 140,000 clones; roughly 76% occur once, and the top ten carry around 7.3%. CDR1 is SNHLY and CDR2 is FYNNEI in the germline V gene. V gave up 7 bases and J gave up 1 base, with 7 bases separating them. This CDR3 spans 12 amino acids. Material: peripheral blood. This receptor was obtained from a woman aged 55-75 years with acute or convalescent COVID-19. This rearrangement joins TRBV2 to TRBJ1-1; TRBD1 is a possible D gene (5 bases). The CDR3 loop reads CASNQGNTEAFF. CDR3 nucleotide sequence: TGTGCCAGCAACCAGGGGAACACTGAAGCTTTCTTT. Using reference TRBV2 and TRBJ1-1 for the parts outside the CDR3, the full variable domain is EPEVTQTPSHQVTQMGQEVILRCVPISNHLYFYWYRQILGQKVEFLVSFYNNEISEKSEIFDDQFSVERPDGSNFTLKIRSTKLEDSAMYFCASNQGNTEAFFGQGTRLTVV.